Following are 19 T cell receptor beta chains from one sample sequenced in a study of blood T cell repertoires in COVID-19. The method was immunoSEQ multiplex PCR; TCRdb's version includes in-frame clones alone and lacks a portion of them. Seen here are approximately 260,000 clones, roughly four fifths observed once, and the top ten hold roughly 10%. The material sequenced was peripheral blood. These receptors all come from a woman of 80 years or more with acute or convalescent COVID-19.

Comment on this clone: Relative to the germline gene, one junction end is altered; a read error may explain this. The chain is built from TRBV2 and TRBJ2-7, with 10 bases matching TRBD2. CDR1 is SNHLY, CDR2 FYNNEI, per germline. The CDR3 length is 15 residues. The CDR3: CASREASGGPYEQYF. The DNA for the CDR3 is TGTGCCAGCAGAGAAGCTAGCGGGGGTCCCTACGAGCAGTACTTC.

This clone was recorded a few times. V usage is TRBV19 and J usage is TRBJ1-6; no clear D. The length of the CDR3 is 14 residues. V was shortened by 5 bases and J by 2 bases, with 7 bases between the two germline ends. Per germline, CDR1 LNHDA and CDR2 SQIVND (reference sequence). In DNA, the CDR3 is TGTGCCAGTAGTTCCCGGGCCTATAATTCACCCCTCCACTTT. As protein: CASSSRAYNSPLHF.

The rearrangement joins TRBV5-1 to TRBJ1-4, with 9 bases fitting TRBD1. The CDR3 consists of 15 residues. The germline gives CDR1 SGHRS, CDR2 YFSETQ. V shed 3 bases and J 7 bases; nucleotides not matched to a gene: 7. The CDR3 region is CASSSTGQGREKLFF. In DNA form, the CDR3 reads TGCGCCAGCAGCTCAACGGGACAGGGCCGTGAAAAACTGTTTTTT. Drawing the rest from reference TRBV5-1 and TRBJ1-4, the complete variable domain is KAGVTQTPRYLIKTRGQQVTLSCSPISGHRSVSWYQQTPGQGLQFLFEYFSETQRNKGNFPGRFSGRQFSNSRSEMNVSTLELGDSALYLCASSSTGQGREKLFFGSGTQLSVL.

The V and J genes are TRBV6-5 and TRBJ2-3, with 9 bases fitting TRBD2. Germline lookup yields CDR1 MNHEY and CDR2 SVGAGI. The CDR3 loop spans 16 amino acids. The J segment lost 1 base and the V segment lost 0 bases, leaving 2 bases of the junction unmatched. CDR3 protein: CASSYSLAGGTDTQYF. CDR3 sequence (DNA): TGTGCCAGCAGTTACTCGTTAGCGGGGGGCACAGATACGCAGTATTTT.

V and J are TRBV5-1 and TRBJ1-6; 10 nucleotides match TRBD1. The V and J ends lost 3 bases and 7 bases, in that order; junction bases with no gene match: 4. Per the germline V gene, CDR1 is SGHRS and CDR2 is YFSETQ. The CDR3 length is 15 residues. The CDR3 loop is CASSYPDRGNSPLHF. The CDR3 coding sequence is TGCGCCAGCAGCTACCCGGACAGGGGGAATTCACCCCTCCACTTT.

About this clone itself: The same CDR3 also results from other DNA sequences found in this sample. The chain uses TRBV5-1 and TRBJ2-3; 12 bases map to TRBD2. Per the germline V gene, CDR1 is SGHRS and CDR2 is YFSETQ. Trimming at V came to 0 bases and at J to 2 bases, leaving 7 bases not matched to a gene. This CDR3 is 18 amino acids long. Here the CDR3 DNA reads TGCGCCAGCAGCTTGGGGAGGACTAGCGGGGAAATCACAGATACGCAGTATTTT. The encoded protein is CASSLGRTSGEITDTQYF. Together with reference TRBV5-1 and TRBJ2-3, the CDR3 gives the full variable domain: KAGVTQTPRYLIKTRGQQVTLSCSPISGHRSVSWYQQTPGQGLQFLFEYFSETQRNKGNFPGRFSGRQFSNSRSEMNVSTLELGDSALYLCASSLGRTSGEITDTQYFGPGTRLTVL.

This chain joins TRBV5-1 and TRBJ1-4, with a weak D call TRBD1 (6 bases). V was trimmed by 5 bases and J by 2 bases, leaving 10 bases between them. Germline CDR1 is SGHRS and CDR2 is YFSETQ. The CDR3 consists of 14 residues. The CDR3 DNA sequence: TGCGCCAGCAGGTCTCAGGGGACTAATGAAAAACTGTTTTTT. It specifies CASRSQGTNEKLFF. The complete variable domain, with remaining parts taken from reference TRBV5-1 and TRBJ1-4, reads KAGVTQTPRYLIKTRGQQVTLSCSPISGHRSVSWYQQTPGQGLQFLFEYFSETQRNKGNFPGRFSGRQFSNSRSEMNVSTLELGDSALYLCASRSQGTNEKLFFGSGTQLSVL.

The chain is built from TRBV18 and TRBJ1-2; 7 bases map to TRBD1. J was trimmed by 8 bases and V by 1 base; bases with no gene match: 1. CDR3 length: 12 amino acids. Germline CDR1 and CDR2: KGHSH and LQKENI. CDR3 sequence: CASSPQGQGYTF. In DNA, the CDR3 is TGTGCCAGCTCACCACAGGGACAGGGCTACACCTTC.

The rearrangement joins TRBV19 to TRBJ1-5; maybe TRBD1 (6 bases). Germline CDR1 reads LNHDA; CDR2 reads SQIVND (reference sequence). CDR3 length equals 12 residues. V lost 3 bases and J lost 6, with 6 bases in between. The CDR3 protein is CASSMGAQPQHF. DNA of the CDR3: TGTGCCAGTAGTATGGGGGCTCAGCCCCAGCATTTT.

This chain uses TRBV4-2 with TRBJ1-1, with a tentative D call TRBD1 (6 bases). V gave up 0 bases and J gave up 7 bases, with 15 bases separating them. The CDR3 is made up of 15 amino acids. Germline V CDR1 and CDR2: LGHNA, YNFKEQ. The chain's CDR3 is CASSQEETGLVEAFF. CDR3 DNA sequence: TGTGCCAGCAGCCAAGAAGAAACAGGGCTAGTTGAAGCTTTCTTT.

The rearrangement joins TRBV7-3 to TRBJ2-5; 9 bases fit TRBD2. Germline CDR1 is SGHTA and CDR2 is FQGTGA. J lost 0 bases, V lost 4 bases, and 9 bases had no gene match. The CDR3 is made up of 17 amino acids. The CDR3 region is CASSSLVSGGNQETQYF. The CDR3 nucleotides read TGTGCCAGCAGCTCTCTGGTTAGCGGGGGAAACCAAGAGACCCAGTACTTC.

The chain combines TRBV3-1 (or the pseudogene TRBV3-2) with TRBJ2-1, with 13 nucleotides matching TRBD2. The V gene end was trimmed by 3 bases and the J gene end by 5 bases; junction bases not matched to a gene: 10. From germline, CDR1 is LGHDT and CDR2 YNNKEL (reference sequence). The CDR3 length is 18 residues. The CDR3 loop is CASSQLGTSGDWNNEQFF. CDR3 in DNA: TGTGCCAGCAGCCAGTTAGGGACTAGCGGGGATTGGAACAATGAGCAGTTCTTC.

This clone showed up just a few times. The chain links TRBV30 to TRBJ1-5; a possible D gene is TRBD1 (6 bases). V was shortened by 3 bases and J by 4 bases, with 13 bases between the two germline ends. The CDR3 loop spans 14 amino acids. Germline V gene data show CDR1 as GTSNPN and CDR2 as SVGIG (reference sequence). The CDR3 DNA follows: TGTGCCTGGAGCTCCTACAGGGCGAATCAGCCCCAGCATTTT. Translated: CAWSSYRANQPQHF.

V gene TRBV6-5 combines with J gene TRBJ1-1, with D possibly being TRBD1 (6 bases). The germline V gene encodes CDR1 MNHEY and CDR2 SVGAGI. Trimming stripped 4 bases from V and 0 bases from J, with 12 bases between. The CDR3 has 15 amino acids. The CDR3 bases are TGTGCCAGCAGTTTCAACAGGGACATGAACACTGAAGCTTTCTTT. This translates into CASSFNRDMNTEAFF.

Concerning this clone: The sample has other DNA sequences that encode this CDR3 too. This chain uses TRBV12-3 or TRBV12-4 with TRBJ1-1, with D tentatively TRBD1 (5 bases). There are 12 residues in the CDR3. Trimming took 4 bases from V and 4 from J, leaving 7 bases between them. In DNA, the CDR3 is TGTGCCAGCAGTTCGCAGGGCACTGAAGCTTTCTTT. It is translated as CASSSQGTEAFF.

This clone is a singleton in its sample. V and J are TRBV18 and TRBJ1-2; 7 bases fit TRBD1. This CDR3 has 13 residues. CDR1 is KGHSH, CDR2 LQKENI, per germline. With 3 bases clipped from V and 8 bases from J, the junction kept 6 bases outside the gene matches. The CDR3 is CASSPSRGQGYTF. The CDR3 DNA reads TGTGCCAGCTCACCTTCTAGGGGGCAAGGCTACACCTTC.

The chain carries TRBV5-1 and TRBJ2-1; D call uncertain. V was trimmed by 4 bases and J by 6 bases, leaving 14 bases between them. The germline gives CDR1 SGHRS, CDR2 YFSETQ. The length of the CDR3 is 14 residues. CDR3 nucleotides: TGCGCCAGCAGCCTGGAGAGGTTCGGCAATGAGCAGTTCTTC. It codes for CASSLERFGNEQFF.

V is TRBV5-4 and J is TRBJ2-3; D is possibly TRBD2 (7 bases). The length of the CDR3 is 15 residues. Germline CDR1 and CDR2: SGHNT and YYREEE (reference sequence). V lost 4 bases and J lost 3, with 15 bases in between. CDR3 coding DNA: TGTGCCAGCAGCCGGGGGGCAGGGTCGACAGATACGCAGTATTTT. This encodes CASSRGAGSTDTQYF.

This chain joins TRBV12-3 or TRBV12-4 and TRBJ2-7; TRBD1 agrees at 8 bases. This CDR3 is built from 13 residues. Germline trimming cut 6 bases from V and 2 bases from J; bases unmatched to any gene: 3. CDR3 region: CASRLTGAYEQYF. CDR3 coding DNA: TGTGCCAGCAGACTGACAGGGGCCTACGAGCAGTACTTC.